This T cell receptor (beta chain) was sequenced during a study of OX40 agonist ivuxolimab in advanced cancers. About this clone itself: Its antigen is unknown.

The table came from immunoSEQ multiplex PCR; TCRdb's copy has only in-frame clones and leaves some out. Here the sample spans 75,000 to 85,000 clones, roughly 84% being singletons. The CDR3 covers 14 residues. Germline V gives CDR1 WSHSY, CDR2 SAAADI. V was cut by 2 bases and J by 0 bases, with 8 bases left in between. Study-level points and caveats: By week 6 at 0.1 to 3.0 mg/kg, blood CD4+ and CD8+ T cells had expanded clonally.

The specimen was CD4+ or CD8+ T cells sorted from blood, collected in a trial of the OX40 agonist ivuxolimab. This clonotype was sampled from an adult with an advanced solid tumor such as melanoma, head and neck, liver or kidney cancer. This chain links TRBV10-2 with TRBJ2-7; no reliable D call. The CDR3 loop is CASSEPGTSYEQYF. In DNA, the CDR3 is TGCGCCAGCAGTGAGCCAGGCACCTCCTACGAGCAGTACTTC.